A selection of T cell receptor beta chains follows, all from one sample in a study of identifying expanded T cells in peripheral blood. Data came from immunoSEQ multiplex PCR; TCRdb stores just in-frame clones and leaves some out. The sample has under 150,000 clones; 84% are singletons. Sequenced material: blood. The receptors stem from a person aged 18 to 75 in good health. Both conserved end residues are part of each CDR3. The D gene is left open where the match is weak. Clone size appears in some rows only: once, few, many, or a class for an expanded clone.

len: 13; v_gene: TRBV7-2; abundance: -; j_gene: TRBJ2-3; d_gene: -; CDR3nt: TGTGCCAGCAGCCTCAGAAGAACAGATACGCAGTATTTT; CDR3aa: CASSLRRTDTQYF
len: 12; v_gene: TRBV19; abundance: -; j_gene: TRBJ1-5; d_gene: -; CDR3nt: TGTGCCAGTAGTACCCCGACAGATATTCAGCATTTT; CDR3aa: CASSTPTDIQHF
len: 15; v_gene: TRBV19; abundance: -; j_gene: TRBJ2-7; d_gene: TRBD1; CDR3nt: TGTGCCAGTAGTAAAGGACAGGGGAGCTCCTACGAGCAGTACTTC; CDR3aa: CASSKGQGSSYEQYF
len: 16; v_gene: TRBV9; abundance: -; j_gene: TRBJ2-3; d_gene: TRBD2; CDR3nt: TGTGCCAGCAGCGTAGCTATTTGGTTCGGGGGGGATACGCAGTATTTT; CDR3aa: CASSVAIWFGGDTQYF
len: 14; v_gene: TRBV27; abundance: once; j_gene: TRBJ2-3; d_gene: TRBD1; CDR3nt: TGTGCCAGCCACCGGACAGGGGGCACAGATACGCAGTATTTT; CDR3aa: CASHRTGGTDTQYF
len: 11; v_gene: TRBV30; abundance: few; j_gene: TRBJ1-2; d_gene: -; CDR3nt: TGTGCCTGGAGTGCCTTCTATGGCTACACCTTC; CDR3aa: CAWSAFYGYTF
len: 14; v_gene: TRBV5-6; abundance: few; j_gene: TRBJ1-2; d_gene: TRBD1; CDR3nt: TGTGCCAGCTTACCGACAGGGGGGCCTGAGGGCTACACCTTC; CDR3aa: CASLPTGGPEGYTF
len: 15; v_gene: TRBV4-3; abundance: -; j_gene: TRBJ2-1; d_gene: -; CDR3nt: TGCGCCAGCAGCCGAGGGACTGGCTCGGCGGATGAGCAGTTCTTC; CDR3aa: CASSRGTGSADEQFF
len: 18; v_gene: TRBV5-1; abundance: -; j_gene: TRBJ2-5; d_gene: TRBD2; CDR3nt: TGCGCCAGCAGAGTGACTAGCGGGGGGCGGGTCGTGGCAGAGACCCAGTACTTC; CDR3aa: CASRVTSGGRVVAETQYF
len: 11; v_gene: TRBV7-9; abundance: -; j_gene: TRBJ2-5; d_gene: -; CDR3nt: TGTGCCAGCAGCTTCCAAGAGACCCAGTACTTC; CDR3aa: CASSFQETQYF
len: 18; v_gene: TRBV18; abundance: once; j_gene: TRBJ2-7; d_gene: -; CDR3nt: TGTGCCAGCTCACCAGTTAAGGCCCTTATTCACTACTCCTACGAGCAGTACTTC; CDR3aa: CASSPVKALIHYSYEQYF
len: 15; v_gene: TRBV10-1; abundance: -; j_gene: TRBJ2-1; d_gene: -; CDR3nt: TGCGCCAGCAGTGAAAAGCGGCCCTCCTACAATGAGCAGTTCTTC; CDR3aa: CASSEKRPSYNEQFF
len: 16; v_gene: TRBV7-6; abundance: -; j_gene: TRBJ1-4; d_gene: -; CDR3nt: TGTGCCAGCAGCGAAACAGGCCTGGTCTCTAATGAAAAACTGTTTTTT; CDR3aa: CASSETGLVSNEKLFF
len: 15; v_gene: TRBV18; abundance: few; j_gene: TRBJ2-1; d_gene: TRBD1; CDR3nt: TGTGCCAGCTCAGTTGCAGGGGGCTTCGGGAATGAGCAGTTCTTC; CDR3aa: CASSVAGGFGNEQFF
len: 17; v_gene: TRBV18; abundance: -; j_gene: TRBJ1-1; d_gene: -; CDR3nt: TGTGCCAGCTCATCCCGCGGGGGGGGACCTTTTAACACTGAAGCTTTCTTT; CDR3aa: CASSSRGGGPFNTEAFF
len: 13; v_gene: TRBV19; abundance: -; j_gene: TRBJ1-1; d_gene: -; CDR3nt: TGTGCCAGTAGTCCCGGAGGGAACACTGAAGCTTTCTTT; CDR3aa: CASSPGGNTEAFF
len: 14; v_gene: TRBV30; abundance: -; j_gene: TRBJ2-5; d_gene: TRBD1; CDR3nt: TGTGCCTGCATGACGGGACAGGGATACGAGACCCAGTACTTC; CDR3aa: CACMTGQGYETQYF
len: 18; v_gene: TRBV4-1; abundance: few; j_gene: TRBJ2-5; d_gene: TRBD2; CDR3nt: TGCGCCAGCAGCCAAGATCTGGGACTAGCGGGGGGGCAAGAGACCCAGTACTTC; CDR3aa: CASSQDLGLAGGQETQYF
len: 16; v_gene: TRBV7-9; abundance: -; j_gene: TRBJ2-6; d_gene: TRBD1; CDR3nt: TGTGCCATCTCGGGACAGGGGACCTTTAGGGCCAACGTCCTGACTTTC; CDR3aa: CAISGQGTFRANVLTF
len: 13; v_gene: TRBV9; abundance: -; j_gene: TRBJ2-7; d_gene: -; CDR3nt: TGTGCCAGCAGCGTAACGACCGATTACGAGCAGTACTTC; CDR3aa: CASSVTTDYEQYF
len: 14; v_gene: TRBV7-9; abundance: -; j_gene: TRBJ1-1; d_gene: -; CDR3nt: TGTGCCAGCAGCTTAGCAGCGTGGCACACTGAAGCTTTCTTT; CDR3aa: CASSLAAWHTEAFF
len: 13; v_gene: TRBV9; abundance: -; j_gene: TRBJ2-2; d_gene: TRBD1; CDR3nt: TGTGCCACCTCAGGGGGCGACACCGGGGAGCTGTTTTTT; CDR3aa: CATSGGDTGELFF
len: 12; v_gene: TRBV7-2; abundance: -; j_gene: TRBJ2-2; d_gene: TRBD2; CDR3nt: TGTGCCAGCAGCCCGACTAGCTGGGAGCTGTTTTTT; CDR3aa: CASSPTSWELFF
len: 12; v_gene: TRBV11-1; abundance: -; j_gene: TRBJ2-7; d_gene: -; CDR3nt: TGTGCCAGCAGCCCTCGCTCCTACGAGCAGTACTTC; CDR3aa: CASSPRSYEQYF
len: 17; v_gene: TRBV5-1; abundance: -; j_gene: TRBJ2-2; d_gene: -; CDR3nt: TGCGCCAGCAGCTTGGCCGCATTCCAGACGAACACCGGGGAGCTGTTTTTT; CDR3aa: CASSLAAFQTNTGELFF
len: 14; v_gene: TRBV5-1; abundance: few; j_gene: TRBJ2-7; d_gene: -; CDR3nt: TGCGCCAGCAGCACCGGGACGGGAATCTACGAGCAGTACTTC; CDR3aa: CASSTGTGIYEQYF
len: 11; v_gene: TRBV6-5; abundance: -; j_gene: TRBJ2-7; d_gene: -; CDR3nt: TGTGCCAGCAGAGATACCTACGAGCAGTACTTC; CDR3aa: CASRDTYEQYF
len: 15; v_gene: TRBV7-9; abundance: -; j_gene: TRBJ1-3; d_gene: -; CDR3nt: TGTGCCAGCAGCCGAGGGACGGCCTCTGGAAACACCATATATTTT; CDR3aa: CASSRGTASGNTIYF
len: 14; v_gene: TRBV7-2; abundance: -; j_gene: TRBJ1-5; d_gene: -; CDR3nt: TGTGCCAGCAGCTTGGGGGGCAGCTATCAGCCCCAGCATTTT; CDR3aa: CASSLGGSYQPQHF
len: 13; v_gene: TRBV30; abundance: few; j_gene: TRBJ1-5; d_gene: TRBD1; CDR3nt: TGTGCCTGGACAGGGACAGGGAGTCAGCCCCAGCATTTT; CDR3aa: CAWTGTGSQPQHF
len: 16; v_gene: TRBV7-2; abundance: once; j_gene: TRBJ2-5; d_gene: -; CDR3nt: TGTGCCAGCAGTAAGTGGGCAGGGGAGATTCAAGAGACCCAGTACTTC; CDR3aa: CASSKWAGEIQETQYF
len: 14; v_gene: TRBV5-1; abundance: -; j_gene: TRBJ1-3; d_gene: -; CDR3nt: TGCGCCAGCAGCGGGGGGGCGCCTGGAAACACCATATATTTT; CDR3aa: CASSGGAPGNTIYF
len: 17; v_gene: TRBV30; abundance: -; j_gene: TRBJ1-1; d_gene: -; CDR3nt: TGTGCCTGGAGTGCGACCGCTTGGACAGTCTTGAACACTGAAGCTTTCTTT; CDR3aa: CAWSATAWTVLNTEAFF
len: 16; v_gene: TRBV9; abundance: -; j_gene: TRBJ1-2; d_gene: TRBD1; CDR3nt: TGTGCCAGCAGCACCGGGCTGGGGGACAGGGACTATGGCTACACCTTC; CDR3aa: CASSTGLGDRDYGYTF
len: 12; v_gene: TRBV28; abundance: -; j_gene: TRBJ1-5; d_gene: -; CDR3nt: TGTGCCAGCAGTTTACCGGATCAGCCCCAGCATTTT; CDR3aa: CASSLPDQPQHF
len: 16; v_gene: TRBV7-9; abundance: once; j_gene: TRBJ2-7; d_gene: TRBD1; CDR3nt: TGTGCCAGCAGTTACAAACTCGGGACAGGGTACCACGAGCAGTACTTC; CDR3aa: CASSYKLGTGYHEQYF
len: 15; v_gene: TRBV9; abundance: -; j_gene: TRBJ1-2; d_gene: -; CDR3nt: TGTGCCAGCAGCACTAGGGGGGAAGGGTACTATGGCTACACCTTC; CDR3aa: CASSTRGEGYYGYTF
len: 18; v_gene: TRBV5-4; abundance: -; j_gene: TRBJ1-2; d_gene: -; CDR3nt: TGTGCCAGCAGCTTGGCCAAACGGGGGCTGGGGCTGAACGATGGCTACACCTTC; CDR3aa: CASSLAKRGLGLNDGYTF
len: 16; v_gene: TRBV13; abundance: once; j_gene: TRBJ2-7; d_gene: TRBD1; CDR3nt: TGTGCCAGCAGCTTAGGAGGTGGACAGGGAATCTACGAGCAGTACTTC; CDR3aa: CASSLGGGQGIYEQYF
len: 12; v_gene: TRBV11-2; abundance: -; j_gene: TRBJ2-1; d_gene: -; CDR3nt: TGTGCCAGCAGCTCCTCTCTCGGGGACCGGTTCTTC; CDR3aa: CASSSSLGDRFF
len: 16; v_gene: TRBV13; abundance: -; j_gene: TRBJ2-3; d_gene: TRBD2; CDR3nt: TGTGCCAGCAGCTCCCGACTAGCGGGGCCTTCAGATACGCAGTATTTT; CDR3aa: CASSSRLAGPSDTQYF
len: 17; v_gene: TRBV7-9; abundance: -; j_gene: TRBJ1-1; d_gene: -; CDR3nt: TGTGCCAGCACCTTGTGGCGGTTTCAGCTCATGAACACTGAAGCTTTCTTT; CDR3aa: CASTLWRFQLMNTEAFF
len: 16; v_gene: TRBV4-1; abundance: -; j_gene: TRBJ2-3; d_gene: -; CDR3nt: TGCGCCAGCAGCCAAGTACAGGGAGGAGGCACAGATACGCAGTATTTT; CDR3aa: CASSQVQGGGTDTQYF
len: 13; v_gene: TRBV30; abundance: -; j_gene: TRBJ1-6; d_gene: -; CDR3nt: TGTGCCTGGGCGCCGGAGTATAATTCACCCCTCCACTTT; CDR3aa: CAWAPEYNSPLHF
len: 16; v_gene: TRBV5-1; abundance: -; j_gene: TRBJ1-6; d_gene: -; CDR3nt: TGCGCCAGCAGCGTAGGACTGAGCTCCTATAATTCACCCCTCCACTTT; CDR3aa: CASSVGLSSYNSPLHF
len: 13; v_gene: TRBV30; abundance: once; j_gene: TRBJ1-2; d_gene: TRBD1; CDR3nt: TGTACCGGGACAGTAGCTTCTAACTATGGCTACACCTTC; CDR3aa: CTGTVASNYGYTF
len: 11; v_gene: TRBV30; abundance: few; j_gene: TRBJ1-2; d_gene: -; CDR3nt: TGTGCCTGGAGGTTGCCCATGAGCTACACCTTC; CDR3aa: CAWRLPMSYTF
len: 14; v_gene: TRBV7-9; abundance: -; j_gene: TRBJ1-4; d_gene: -; CDR3nt: TGTGCCAGCAGCCCTCGAGACCCTAGTGAAAAACTGTTTTTT; CDR3aa: CASSPRDPSEKLFF
len: 16; v_gene: TRBV4-3; abundance: -; j_gene: TRBJ2-7; d_gene: TRBD1; CDR3nt: TGCGCCAGCAGCCCCAGATACTCGGGACAGTTCTACGAGCAGTACTTC; CDR3aa: CASSPRYSGQFYEQYF
len: 15; v_gene: TRBV21-1; abundance: -; j_gene: TRBJ2-1; d_gene: -; CDR3nt: TGTGCCAGCAGCAAGACTAGCGGGGAGGAAAATGAGCAGTTCTTC; CDR3aa: CASSKTSGEENEQFF
len: 13; v_gene: TRBV28; abundance: few; j_gene: TRBJ1-1; d_gene: -; CDR3nt: TGTGCCAGCAGTTTAGGGGCGCAGGGCGAAGCTTTCTTT; CDR3aa: CASSLGAQGEAFF
len: 13; v_gene: TRBV10-3; abundance: -; j_gene: TRBJ1-1; d_gene: -; CDR3nt: TGTGCCATCAGTTCAGGACAGAACACTGAAGCTTTCTTT; CDR3aa: CAISSGQNTEAFF
len: 14; v_gene: TRBV11-2; abundance: -; j_gene: TRBJ1-1; d_gene: -; CDR3nt: TGTGCCAGCAGCCGGAATGTAGGGAACACTGAAGCTTTCTTT; CDR3aa: CASSRNVGNTEAFF
len: 15; v_gene: TRBV7-2; abundance: once; j_gene: TRBJ1-1; d_gene: -; CDR3nt: TGTGCCAGCAGCTTTATGGAGGGGATCCCACTCGGGGCTTTCTTT; CDR3aa: CASSFMEGIPLGAFF
len: 13; v_gene: TRBV18; abundance: -; j_gene: TRBJ1-1; d_gene: -; CDR3nt: TGTGCCAGCTCACCAGGGGAGAACACTGAAGCTTTCTTT; CDR3aa: CASSPGENTEAFF
len: 15; v_gene: TRBV7-9; abundance: -; j_gene: TRBJ1-1; d_gene: -; CDR3nt: TGTGCCAGCAGCTTAATCGCGGGGGGCCGGACTGAAGCTTTCTTT; CDR3aa: CASSLIAGGRTEAFF